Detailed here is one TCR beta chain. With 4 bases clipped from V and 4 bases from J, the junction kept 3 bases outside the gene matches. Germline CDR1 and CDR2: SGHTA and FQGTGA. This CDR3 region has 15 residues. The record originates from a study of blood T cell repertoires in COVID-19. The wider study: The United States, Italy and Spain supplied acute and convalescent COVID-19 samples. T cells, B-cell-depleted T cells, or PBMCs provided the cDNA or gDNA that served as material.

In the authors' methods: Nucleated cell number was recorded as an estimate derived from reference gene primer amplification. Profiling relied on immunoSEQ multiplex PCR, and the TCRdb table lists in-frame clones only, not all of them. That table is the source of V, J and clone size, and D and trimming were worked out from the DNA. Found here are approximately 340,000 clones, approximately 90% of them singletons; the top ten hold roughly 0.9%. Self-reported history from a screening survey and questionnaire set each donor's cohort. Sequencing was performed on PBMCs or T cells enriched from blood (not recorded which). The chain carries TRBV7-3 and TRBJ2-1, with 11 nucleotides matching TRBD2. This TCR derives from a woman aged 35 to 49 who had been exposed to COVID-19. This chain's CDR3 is CASSSTSGAYNEQFF. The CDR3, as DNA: TGTGCCAGCAGCTCGACTAGCGGGGCTTACAATGAGCAGTTCTTC.